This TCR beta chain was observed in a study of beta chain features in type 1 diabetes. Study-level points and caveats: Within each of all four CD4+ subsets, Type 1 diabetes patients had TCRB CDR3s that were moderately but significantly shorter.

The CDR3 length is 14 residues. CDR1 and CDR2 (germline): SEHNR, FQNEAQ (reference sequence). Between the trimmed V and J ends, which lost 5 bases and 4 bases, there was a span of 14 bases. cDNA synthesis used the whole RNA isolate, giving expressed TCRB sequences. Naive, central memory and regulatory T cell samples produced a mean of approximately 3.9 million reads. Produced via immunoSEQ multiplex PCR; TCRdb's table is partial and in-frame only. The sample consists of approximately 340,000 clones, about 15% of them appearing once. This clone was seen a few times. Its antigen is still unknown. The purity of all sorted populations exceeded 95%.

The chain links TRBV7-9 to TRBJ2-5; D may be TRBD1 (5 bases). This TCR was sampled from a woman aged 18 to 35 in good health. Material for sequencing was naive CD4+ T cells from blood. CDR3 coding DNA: TGTGCCAGCAGCCAGGGCCCGGCCGCAGAGACCCAGTACTTC. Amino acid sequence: CASSQGPAAETQYF.